The rows below give T cell receptor beta chains drawn from one sample of a study of OX40 agonist ivuxolimab in advanced cancers. Sequencing was performed with immunoSEQ multiplex PCR; in TCRdb, only in-frame clones are kept and a portion is missing. The data show thousands of clones, about 95% seen once. The input for sequencing was CD4+ or CD8+ T cells sorted from blood, taken in a trial of the OX40 agonist ivuxolimab. These TCRs come from an adult with an advanced solid tumor such as melanoma, head and neck, liver or kidney cancer. Both conserved end residues are trimmed from each CDR3.

j_gene | v_gene | CDR3aa
TRBJ2-7 | TRBV5-4 | ASSLPGTGSYEQY
TRBJ2-7 | TRBV5-1 | ASSFEAGGPGEQY
TRBJ1-2 | TRBV28 | ASSLGQGYGYT
TRBJ2-7 | TRBV19 | ASRSGVREQY
TRBJ2-1 | TRBV19 | ASSIGELAGVEQF
TRBJ2-3 | TRBV28 | ASSPRYNRRGGTDTQY
TRBJ2-5 | TRBV7-3 | ASSLGLAETQY
TRBJ2-2 | TRBV7-9 | ASSLVGPGELF
TRBJ2-7 | TRBV28 | ASRGPSYEQY
TRBJ2-6 | TRBV7-9 | ASSGLLAGGTSGANVLT
TRBJ2-1 | TRBV5-6 | ASSFRTGMYNEQF
TRBJ2-1 | TRBV25-1 | ASSGPAIEQF
TRBJ2-1 | TRBV6-6 | ASSGGGRGNEQF
TRBJ2-3 | TRBV28 | ASSSATSRNTDTQY
TRBJ1-1 | TRBV5-4 | ASSPKFREREAF
TRBJ1-5 | TRBV7-2 | ASSRDMDRAGPQH
TRBJ2-1 | TRBV27 | ASSPTLPAGEQF
TRBJ1-3 | TRBV15 | ATSRDASSGNTIY
TRBJ2-5 | TRBV2 | ASARDRQETQY
TRBJ2-3 | TRBV19 | ASSTTDTQY
TRBJ2-5 | TRBV7-9 | ASSQGSYQETQY
TRBJ2-1 | TRBV19 | ASSIALHNEQF
TRBJ1-1 | TRBV7-2 | ASSYPTGLKTEAF
TRBJ2-1 | TRBV28 | ASSSIRSGVSYNEQF
TRBJ2-7 | TRBV2 | ASSERTRGEQY
TRBJ2-7 | TRBV11-2 | ASSPAGGPSGEQY